Below are 10 T cell receptor beta chains sequenced from a single sample in a study of blood T cell repertoires in COVID-19. Assay: immunoSEQ multiplex PCR; the TCRdb copy retains only in-frame clones and omits some. The data show under 450,000 clones, about 86% seen once. The specimen was peripheral blood. These receptors all come from a woman aged 55-69 years with COVID-19, enrolled during active disease.

This clone occurred a few times. This rearrangement joins TRBV30 to TRBJ1-2; D might be TRBD1 (5 bases). The germline V gene encodes CDR1 GTSNPN and CDR2 SVGIG (reference sequence). V was clipped by 7 bases and J by 4 bases, with 19 bases between them. There are 14 residues in the CDR3. Written as DNA, the CDR3 is TGTGCCTCGGCGACGGCAGGGTTTGGCTATGGCTACACCTTC. Encoded protein: CASATAGFGYGYTF.

This clone came up a few times. CDR3 region: CASSPISWEGRNTEAFF. In DNA, the CDR3 is TGTGCCAGCAGTCCTATATCCTGGGAGGGGAGAAACACTGAAGCTTTCTTT. V is TRBV25-1 and J is TRBJ1-1, with D possibly TRBD1 on 5 matching bases. This CDR3 is built from 17 residues. The germline V and J ends were trimmed by 5 bases and 2 bases, with 21 bases remaining between them. Germline lookup yields CDR1 MGHDK and CDR2 SYGVNS.

This chain links TRBV4-3 with TRBJ1-1; the D gene is possibly TRBD1 (5 bases). CDR3 size: 14 residues. V lost 4 bases, J lost 5 bases, and 14 bases lay in between. The germline gives CDR1 LGHNA, CDR2 YSLEER. DNA for the CDR3: TGCGCCAGCAGCCCTCAGGCAGGGATGACTGAAGCTTTCTTT. Translation gives CASSPQAGMTEAFF.

The rearrangement joins TRBV7-2 to TRBJ2-5; 12 nucleotides match TRBD2. This CDR3 comprises 16 residues. The ends lost 5 bases at V and 0 bases at J; junction bases unmatched: 4. Looked up from germline, CDR1 is SGHTA and CDR2 is FQGNSA. The CDR3 bases are TGTGCCAGCAGCCTAACTAGCGGGGGGTACCAAGAGACCCAGTACTTC. Translation gives CASSLTSGGYQETQYF.

This chain connects TRBV6-2 or TRBV6-3 to TRBJ1-5; D is perhaps TRBD1 (5 bases). The CDR3 runs to 13 residues. V was pared by 5 bases and J by 6 bases, with 11 bases between. Germline-derived CDR1 and CDR2 are MNHEY and SVGEGT. The CDR3 bases are TGTGCCAGCAGTCCACTCCAGGGTCAGCCCCAGCATTTT. Protein product: CASSPLQGQPQHF.

The V and J genes are TRBV30 and TRBJ2-7, with 12 bases that match TRBD2. From germline, CDR1 is GTSNPN and CDR2 SVGIG (reference sequence). The CDR3 extends over 13 amino acids. The trim removed 6 bases at V and 4 bases at J, leaving 4 bases unmatched. The CDR3 region is CACGLAGSYEQYF. The CDR3 DNA is TGTGCCTGCGGACTAGCGGGGAGTTACGAGCAGTACTTC.

CDR3 protein: CASSSTQNTEAFF. The CDR3 nucleotides read TGTGCCAGCAGCTCTACCCAGAACACTGAAGCTTTCTTT. This chain uses TRBV5-5 with TRBJ1-1; D gene uncertain. The CDR3 runs 13 residues. Per the germline V gene, CDR1 is SGHKS and CDR2 is YYEKEE (reference sequence). V lost 3 bases, J lost 1 base, and 7 bases lay in between.

CDR3 bases: TGTGCCAGCAGCTTGCAAGGGGGACAGGACTACTATGGCTACACCTTC. Translated: CASSLQGGQDYYGYTF. The chain links TRBV7-3 to TRBJ1-2; 8 bases match TRBD1. Germline CDR1 is SGHTA and CDR2 is FQGTGA. There are 16 residues in the CDR3. Trimming removed 3 bases from V and 3 bases from J; junction bases left unmatched: 9.

On this clone: Other DNA sequences in the same sample also yield this CDR3. The rearrangement joins TRBV18 to TRBJ2-7; D possibly corresponds to TRBD1 (5 bases). The CDR3 covers 14 residues. Trimming took off 2 bases at V and 1 base at J, with 9 bases between the two ends. The germline V gene encodes CDR1 KGHSH and CDR2 LQKENI. CDR3 coding DNA: TGTGCCAGCTCACCAACTTCAGGGTCCTACGAGCAGTACTTC. Protein sequence: CASSPTSGSYEQYF.

The chain joins TRBV10-2 to TRBJ1-4; D remains unclear. Trimming removed 0 bases from V and 5 bases from J, with 13 bases in between. The CDR3 is 16 amino acids. Germline V gene sequence: CDR1 WSHSY, CDR2 SAAADI. CDR3 residues: CASSESGGFGNEKLFF. CDR3 sequence (DNA): TGCGCCAGCAGTGAGTCCGGAGGTTTTGGGAATGAAAAACTGTTTTTT.